This T cell receptor (beta chain) was documented in a study of T cell repertoires in cytomegalovirus infection. About the research overall: CMV infection and matching HLA type were both indicated by public TCR beta signatures.

V was trimmed by 3 bases and J by 8 bases, leaving 13 bases between them. Germline V gene data show CDR1 as SQVTM and CDR2 as ANQGSEA. This CDR3 contains 12 residues. TCRdb re-derived calls from the reads in MiXCR, one entry per CDR3 protein. Here the sample spans nearly 650,000 distinct CDR3 sequences, 20% to 30% being singletons. The sequence was collected from a human donor in good health (CMV status not recorded). Some clones in this sample may be carry-over from other donors' samples. The rearrangement uses TRBV29-1 and TRBJ1-2; perhaps TRBD1 as D (5 bases). The sequencing sample was made of CD8+ T cells from PBMCs. The CDR3 coding sequence is TGCAGCGTTGACGGCAGGGAAAGAGGCTACACCTTC. This encodes CSVDGRERGYTF.